This T cell receptor (beta chain) was found in a study of T cells in Graves' hyperthyroidism and ophthalmopathy. The germline gives CDR1 MNHEY, CDR2 SMNVEV (reference sequence). CDR3 length equals 15 residues. Trimming pared 3 bases from V and 5 bases from J, leaving 16 bases between. Calling Graves' hyperthyroidism stable meant ophthalmopathy did not progress within 18 months. Amplified TCR beta CDR3 regions came from RNA transcripts. During a first-round RT-PCR of the TCR CDR3, the HTBI primer set was used. TCRdb re-derived calls from the multiplex PCR reads in MiXCR, one entry per CDR3 protein. The table includes roughly 740,000 distinct CDR3 sequences, roughly 15% detected once.

The chain uses TRBV27 and TRBJ2-5; D ambiguous. The sample taken for sequencing was blood. This receptor was taken from a man younger than 30 with Graves' hyperthyroidism. The CDR3 region has the DNA TGTGCCAGCAGTTTTCGATTTTCATGGCTTGAGACCCAGTACTTC. It codes for CASSFRFSWLETQYF.